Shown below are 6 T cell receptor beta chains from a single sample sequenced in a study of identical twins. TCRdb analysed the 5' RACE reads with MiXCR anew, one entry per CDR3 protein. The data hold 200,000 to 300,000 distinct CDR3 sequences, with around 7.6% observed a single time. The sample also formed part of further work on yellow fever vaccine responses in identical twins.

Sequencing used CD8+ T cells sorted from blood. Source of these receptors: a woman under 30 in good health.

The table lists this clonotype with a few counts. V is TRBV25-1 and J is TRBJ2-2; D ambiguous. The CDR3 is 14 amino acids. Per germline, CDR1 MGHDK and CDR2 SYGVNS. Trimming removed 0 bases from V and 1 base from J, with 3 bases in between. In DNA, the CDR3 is TGTGCCAGCAGTGAATATCAGAACACCGGGGAGCTGTTTTTT. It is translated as CASSEYQNTGELFF.

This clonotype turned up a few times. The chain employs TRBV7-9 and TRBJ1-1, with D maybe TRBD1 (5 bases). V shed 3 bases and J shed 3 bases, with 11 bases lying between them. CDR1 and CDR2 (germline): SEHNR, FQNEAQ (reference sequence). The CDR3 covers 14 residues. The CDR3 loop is CASSFYGTYTEAFF. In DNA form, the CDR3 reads TGTGCCAGCAGCTTTTATGGGACTTACACTGAAGCTTTCTTT.

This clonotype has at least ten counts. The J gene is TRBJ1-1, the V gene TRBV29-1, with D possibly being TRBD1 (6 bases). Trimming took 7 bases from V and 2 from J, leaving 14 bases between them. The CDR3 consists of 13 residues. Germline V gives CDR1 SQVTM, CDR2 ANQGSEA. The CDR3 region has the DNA TGCAGCGCCCCCGAAGGGACAAACACTGAAGCTTTCTTT. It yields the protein CSAPEGTNTEAFF.

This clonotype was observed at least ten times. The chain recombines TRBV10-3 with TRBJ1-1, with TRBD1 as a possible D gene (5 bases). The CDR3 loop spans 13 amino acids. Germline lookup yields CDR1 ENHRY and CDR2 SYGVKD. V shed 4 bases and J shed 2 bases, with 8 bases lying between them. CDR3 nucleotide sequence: TGTGCCATCAGTGTTGGGGGAAACACTGAAGCTTTCTTT. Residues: CAISVGGNTEAFF.

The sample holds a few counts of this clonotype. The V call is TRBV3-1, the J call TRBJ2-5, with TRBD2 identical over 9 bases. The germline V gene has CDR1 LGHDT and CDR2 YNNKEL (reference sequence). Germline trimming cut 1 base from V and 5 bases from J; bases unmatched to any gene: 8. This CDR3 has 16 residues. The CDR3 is CASSQGRTSARETQYF. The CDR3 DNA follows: TGTGCCAGCAGCCAAGGGCGGACTAGCGCTCGGGAGACCCAGTACTTC.

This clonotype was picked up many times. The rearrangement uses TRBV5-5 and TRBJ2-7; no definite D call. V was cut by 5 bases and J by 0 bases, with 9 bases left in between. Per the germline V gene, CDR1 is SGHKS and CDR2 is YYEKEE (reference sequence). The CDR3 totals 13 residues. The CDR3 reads CASSLDVSYEQYV. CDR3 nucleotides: TGTGCCAGCAGTTTAGACGTCTCCTACGAGCAGTACGTC.